These T cell receptor beta chains were read from a single sample in a study of shared clonotypes between healthy human individuals. The repertoire was sequenced with immunoSEQ multiplex PCR; TCRdb's copy has only in-frame clones and lacks some. This table holds nearly 2 million clones, around 96% found once. Sample: naive CD8+ T cells sorted from blood. The source is a man between 18 and 29 years old in good health. CDR3s include the opening cysteine and the closing phenylalanine or tryptophan. Fields, in order: V gene, D gene, J gene, clone size, CDR3 protein. The D gene is left open where the match is weak. The size entry is marked missing in some rows and otherwise reads once, few, many or a size class.

TRBV7-8	TRBD1	TRBJ1-5	.	CASSLEQGSQPQHF
TRBV30	.	TRBJ1-2	.	CAWEWTYGYTF
TRBV5-6	.	TRBJ2-5	.	CASSIQETQYF
TRBV7-9	.	TRBJ2-5	.	CASSPLWTGQETQYF
TRBV27	.	TRBJ1-6	few	CASTIAYNSPLHF
TRBV4-1	.	TRBJ1-2	once	CASSQEEARNYGYTF
TRBV4-1	TRBD1	TRBJ2-7	once	CASSQGTGLDEQYF
TRBV13	.	TRBJ2-2	.	CASTPPMNTGELFF
TRBV6-5	.	TRBJ1-6	once	CASSYSRRGDSPLHF
TRBV7-9	TRBD1	TRBJ1-1	few	CASSSDRRGFEAFF
TRBV27	.	TRBJ1-1	.	CASSFGRDTEAFF
TRBV2	TRBD2	TRBJ2-2	.	CASSVSASGESPLTGELFF
TRBV28	.	TRBJ2-7	.	CASSFRTDYEQYF
TRBV6-5	.	TRBJ1-1	.	CASSYAGGEAFF
TRBV21-1	.	TRBJ2-5	.	CASSRGLAGGTQYF
TRBV15	TRBD1	TRBJ1-5	.	CATSSDRGKNQPQHF
TRBV5-1	.	TRBJ1-6	.	CASSDRGGPSPLHF
TRBV5-1	TRBD1	TRBJ1-4	.	CASSWTGLNEKLFF
TRBV19	.	TRBJ1-1	.	CASSIPMMNTEAFF
TRBV4-3	TRBD2	TRBJ2-7	once	CASSQGSGTPYEQYF
TRBV19	.	TRBJ2-3	.	CASSTKPTGPLTDTQYF
TRBV7-9	.	TRBJ2-7	.	CASSRTAEGSEQYF
TRBV6-5	TRBD1	TRBJ1-1	.	CASSYWGAGGTEAFF
TRBV13	TRBD1	TRBJ1-2	.	CASSMGQGVGNGYTF
TRBV5-6	.	TRBJ1-1	.	CASSLLRGRNTEAFF
TRBV14	.	TRBJ1-6	.	CASSQDPLGPLHF
TRBV5-1	TRBD2	TRBJ2-1	.	CASGLGRGVHNEQFF
TRBV6-5	.	TRBJ1-6	once	CASSYSFWTANSPLHF
TRBV10-3	.	TRBJ2-7	.	CAISESPPEQYF
TRBV7-6	.	TRBJ2-7	once	CASSLGTGNWYEQYF
TRBV27	.	TRBJ1-1	.	CASSFMTVNGMNTEAFF
TRBV7-6	.	TRBJ1-2	.	CASSPGHTNYGYTF
TRBV30	.	TRBJ1-1	.	CAWSVDSRTTEAFF
TRBV6-5	.	TRBJ2-7	.	CASSYLEGGEQYF
TRBV7-9	TRBD1	TRBJ1-6	.	CASSLAGTGGAYNSPLHF
TRBV28	TRBD1	TRBJ2-7	.	CASSLSLTGESLAYEQYF
TRBV4-2	.	TRBJ1-6	.	CASSQDSRELSYNSPLHF
TRBV6-1	TRBD1	TRBJ1-2	.	CASLGQVFNYGYTF
TRBV27	.	TRBJ1-4	once	CASSPEGVGEKLFF
TRBV27	TRBD1	TRBJ2-7	.	CASKRDSYTYEQYF
TRBV5-1	.	TRBJ1-1	.	CASSYRQPSNTEAFF
TRBV27	.	TRBJ2-3	.	CASSVLPGGTDTQYF